Shown below are 10 T cell receptor beta chains from a single sample sequenced in a study of T-cell memory formation after mild COVID-19. TCRdb reprocessed the 5' RACE reads via MiXCR and lists one record per CDR3 protein. The data show just under 550,000 distinct CDR3 sequences, roughly 20% seen once. Sequences were obtained from PBMCs or a T cell subset sorted from them (not recorded which). Every receptor here comes from an adult woman who had mild COVID-19 (a few samples of this study predate the infection). Cell type and time point are not known.

The V call is TRBV7-6, the J call TRBJ2-2; D perhaps matches TRBD2 (7 bases). The CDR3 consists of 17 residues. V was clipped by 5 bases and J by 0 bases, with 16 bases between them. The germline V gene encodes CDR1 SGHVS and CDR2 FNYEAQ. The CDR3 loop is CASSPRGAGANTGELFF. The DNA for the CDR3 is TGTGCCAGCAGCCCCCGGGGGGCGGGTGCGAACACCGGGGAGCTGTTTTTT.

This clonotype came up many times. The chain couples TRBV25-1 to TRBJ1-1; no firm D call. The V gene lost 4 bases and the J gene lost 4 bases, with 10 bases spanning the gap. The germline V gene has CDR1 MGHDK and CDR2 SYGVNS. CDR3 size: 13 residues. The DNA for the CDR3 is TGTGCCAGCAGTGTCGCGGGGTCCACTGAAGCTTTCTTT. Protein sequence: CASSVAGSTEAFF. The entire variable domain, with the rest obtained from reference TRBV25-1 and TRBJ1-1, is as follows: EADIYQTPRYLVIGTGKKITLECSQTMGHDKMYWYQQDPGMELHLIHYSYGVNSTEKGDLSSESTVSRIRTEHFPLTLESARPSHTSQYLCASSVAGSTEAFFGQGTRLTVV.

This clonotype occurred a few times. This chain joins TRBV5-1 and TRBJ2-7; tentatively, D is TRBD1 (7 bases). Deletions cut 0 bases from V and 7 bases from J, with 17 bases between. CDR1 and CDR2 from the germline V gene are SGHRS and YFSETQ. The CDR3 loop spans 15 amino acids. The CDR3 DNA is TGCGCCAGCAGCTTGGGACAGGGCCCGGCGGGGGAGCAGTACTTC. Protein sequence: CASSLGQGPAGEQYF.

The chain recombines TRBV20-1 with TRBJ1-5; D ambiguous. The CDR3 extends over 12 amino acids. Trimming cost V 3 bases and J 9 bases, with 12 bases left between them. Germline V gene lookup returns CDR1 DFQATT and CDR2 SNEGSKA (reference sequence). The CDR3 loop reads CSARAGGRPQHF. As DNA, the CDR3 is TGCAGTGCTAGGGCTGGAGGTCGGCCCCAGCATTTT.

The rearrangement uses TRBV6-6 and TRBJ2-1; the D is unclear. V lost 7 bases and J 5 bases, leaving 12 bases between the germline ends. The CDR3 runs to 13 residues. The germline CDR1 and CDR2 sequences are MNHNY and SVGAGI (reference sequence). CDR3 DNA: TGTGCCAGCATTCTAGGACGGAACAATGAGCAGTTCTTC. This encodes CASILGRNNEQFF.

The chain joins TRBV6-5 to TRBJ1-5; D unresolved. CDR1 and CDR2 from the germline V gene are MNHEY and SVGAGI. V was trimmed by 4 bases and J by 3 bases, leaving 10 bases between them. There are 14 residues in the CDR3. Written as DNA, the CDR3 is TGTGCCAGCAGTTTAGCGGGTTTCAATCAGCCCCAGCATTTT. Protein sequence: CASSLAGFNQPQHF.

The J gene is TRBJ1-1, the V gene TRBV5-5; D gene unclear. The V gene lost 3 bases and the J gene lost 5 bases, with 14 bases spanning the gap. The germline V gene has CDR1 SGHKS and CDR2 YYEKEE (reference sequence). The CDR3 sequence is 14 residues long. The chain's CDR3 is CASSSPARGTEAFF. In nucleotides, the CDR3 is TGTGCCAGCAGCTCCCCTGCTCGAGGGACTGAAGCTTTCTTT.

This clonotype was picked up many times. The rearrangement uses TRBV29-1 and TRBJ1-1; D ambiguous. V was pared by 4 bases and J by 3 bases, with 12 bases between. Germline CDR1 reads SQVTM; CDR2 reads ANQGSEA. The CDR3 is 13 residues long. Here the CDR3 reads CSVAPSLYTEAFF. DNA for the CDR3: TGCAGCGTTGCCCCATCTCTCTACACTGAAGCTTTCTTT.

The chain uses TRBV25-1 and TRBJ2-7; 9 bases match TRBD2. Germline CDR1 and CDR2: MGHDK and SYGVNS. The CDR3 contains 20 residues. V was pared by 0 bases and J by 3 bases, with 18 bases of the junction left unmatched. In DNA, the CDR3 is TGTGCCAGCAGTGAATATCTAACGTCCCCTAGCGGGACCTGTGACTACGAGCAGTACTTC. It yields the protein CASSEYLTSPSGTCDYEQYF.

This clonotype came up a few times. This sequence joins TRBV6-5 and TRBJ2-2; the D is unclear. V gave up 1 base and J gave up 6 bases, with 6 bases separating them. This CDR3 is built from 13 residues. The germline gives CDR1 MNHEY, CDR2 SVGAGI. The CDR3 bases are TGTGCCAGCAGTTACTTGCCGGCCGGGGAGCTGTTTTTT. It is translated as CASSYLPAGELFF.